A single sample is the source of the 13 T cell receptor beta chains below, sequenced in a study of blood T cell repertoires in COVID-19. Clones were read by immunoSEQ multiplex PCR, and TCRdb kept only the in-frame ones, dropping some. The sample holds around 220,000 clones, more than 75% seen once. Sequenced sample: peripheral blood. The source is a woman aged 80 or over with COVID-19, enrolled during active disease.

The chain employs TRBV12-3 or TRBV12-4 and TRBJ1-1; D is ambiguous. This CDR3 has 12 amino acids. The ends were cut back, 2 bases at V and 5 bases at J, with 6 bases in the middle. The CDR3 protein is CASSLIGTEAFF. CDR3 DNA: TGTGCCAGCAGTTTAATCGGGACTGAAGCTTTCTTT.

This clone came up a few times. CDR3 sequence (DNA): TGTGCCAGCACCGGCGGATTCACCGGGGAGCTGTTTTTT. Protein product: CASTGGFTGELFF. V is TRBV5-6 and J is TRBJ2-2; D gene unclear. The germline V gene encodes CDR1 SGHDT and CDR2 YYEEEE. The CDR3 consists of 13 residues. V lost 6 bases to trimming and J lost 4 bases, with 10 bases between them.

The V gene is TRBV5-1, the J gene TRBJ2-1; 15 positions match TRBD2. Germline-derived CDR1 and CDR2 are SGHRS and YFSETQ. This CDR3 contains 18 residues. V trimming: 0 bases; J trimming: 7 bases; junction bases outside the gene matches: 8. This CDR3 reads CASSLEGLAGGGGNEQFF. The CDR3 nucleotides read TGCGCCAGCAGCTTGGAGGGACTAGCGGGAGGAGGCGGGAATGAGCAGTTCTTC. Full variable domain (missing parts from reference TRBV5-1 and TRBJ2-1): KAGVTQTPRYLIKTRGQQVTLSCSPISGHRSVSWYQQTPGQGLQFLFEYFSETQRNKGNFPGRFSGRQFSNSRSEMNVSTLELGDSALYLCASSLEGLAGGGGNEQFFGPGTRLTVL.

The chain's CDR3 is CASRDTLNTEAFF. CDR3 nucleotide sequence: TGTGCCAGCAGGGACACGTTGAACACTGAAGCTTTCTTT. V is TRBV6-5 and J is TRBJ1-1, with a possible D match to TRBD1 (5 bases). In germline, CDR1 is MNHEY, CDR2 SVGAGI. The CDR3 spans 13 residues. Trimming left V 6 bases short and J 0 bases short, with 8 bases between.

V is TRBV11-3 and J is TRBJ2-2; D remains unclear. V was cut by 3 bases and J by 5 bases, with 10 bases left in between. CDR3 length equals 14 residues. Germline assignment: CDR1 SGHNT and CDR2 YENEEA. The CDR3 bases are TGTGCCAGCAGCTTTTACGCCGGGACCGGGGAGCTGTTTTTT. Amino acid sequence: CASSFYAGTGELFF. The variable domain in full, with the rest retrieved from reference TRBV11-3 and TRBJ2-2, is EAGVVQSPRYKIIEKKQPVAFWCNPISGHNTLYWYLQNLGQGPELLIRYENEEAVDDSQLPKDRFSAERLKGVDSTLKIQPAELGDSAVYLCASSFYAGTGELFFGEGSRLTVL.

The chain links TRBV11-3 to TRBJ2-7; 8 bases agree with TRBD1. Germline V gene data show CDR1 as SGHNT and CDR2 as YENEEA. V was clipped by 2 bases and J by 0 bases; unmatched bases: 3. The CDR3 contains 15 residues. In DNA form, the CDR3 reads TGTGCCAGCAGCTTAAGGACAGGGAGCTCCTACGAGCAGTACTTC. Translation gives CASSLRTGSSYEQYF.

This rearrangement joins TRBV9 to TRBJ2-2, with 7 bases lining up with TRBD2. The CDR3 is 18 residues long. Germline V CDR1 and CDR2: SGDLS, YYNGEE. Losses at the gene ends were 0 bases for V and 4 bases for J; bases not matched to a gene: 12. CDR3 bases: TGTGCCAGCAGCGTAGCTTCGGGAGGAGGGGCGAGCACCGGGGAGCTGTTTTTT. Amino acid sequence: CASSVASGGGASTGELFF.

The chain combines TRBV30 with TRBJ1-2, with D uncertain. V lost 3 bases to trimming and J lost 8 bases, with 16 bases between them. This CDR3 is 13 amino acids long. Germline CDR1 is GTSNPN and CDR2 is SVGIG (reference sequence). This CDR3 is CAWSSGLGKGYTF. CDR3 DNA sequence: TGTGCCTGGAGCTCGGGTCTGGGTAAGGGCTACACCTTC.

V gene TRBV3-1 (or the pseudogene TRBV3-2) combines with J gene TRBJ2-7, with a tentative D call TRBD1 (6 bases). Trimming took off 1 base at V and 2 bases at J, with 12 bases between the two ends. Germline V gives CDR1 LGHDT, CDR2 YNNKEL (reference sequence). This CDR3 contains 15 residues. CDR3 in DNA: TGTGCCAGCAGCCAAGTGTCTGGGGGCCCCTACGAGCAGTACTTC. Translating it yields CASSQVSGGPYEQYF.

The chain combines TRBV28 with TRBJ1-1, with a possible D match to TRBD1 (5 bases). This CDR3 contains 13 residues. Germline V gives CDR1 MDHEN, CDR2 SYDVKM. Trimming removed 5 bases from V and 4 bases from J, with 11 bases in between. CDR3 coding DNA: TGTGCCAGCAGTCTACAGGATCTCACTGAAGCTTTCTTT. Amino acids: CASSLQDLTEAFF.

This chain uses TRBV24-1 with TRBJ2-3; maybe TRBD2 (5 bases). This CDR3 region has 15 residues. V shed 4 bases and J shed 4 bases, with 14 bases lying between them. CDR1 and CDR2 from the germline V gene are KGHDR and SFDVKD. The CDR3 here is CATSDPKGGSDTQYF. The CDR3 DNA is TGTGCCACCAGTGACCCCAAAGGCGGGTCAGATACGCAGTATTTT.

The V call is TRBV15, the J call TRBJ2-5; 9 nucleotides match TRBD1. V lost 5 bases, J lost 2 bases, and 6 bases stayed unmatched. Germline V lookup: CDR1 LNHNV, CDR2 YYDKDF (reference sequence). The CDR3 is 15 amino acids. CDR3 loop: CATSPGTGPQETQYF. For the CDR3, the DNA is TGTGCCACCAGCCCGGGGACAGGGCCACAAGAGACCCAGTACTTC.

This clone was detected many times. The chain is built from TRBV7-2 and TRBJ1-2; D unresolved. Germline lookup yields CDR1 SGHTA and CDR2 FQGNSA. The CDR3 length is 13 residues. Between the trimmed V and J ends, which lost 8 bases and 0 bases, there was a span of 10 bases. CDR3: CASSPTTNYGYTF. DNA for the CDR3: TGTGCCAGCTCCCCAACAACTAACTATGGCTACACCTTC.